This T cell receptor beta chain came from a study of blood T cell repertoires in COVID-19. Study-wide background: The samples span acute and convalescent COVID-19 from the United States, Italy and Spain. T cells, B-cell-depleted T cells, or PBMCs supplied cDNA or gDNA.

In the study's own analysis: Estimates of nucleated cell counts were drawn from the amplification of reference gene primers. Here immunoSEQ multiplex PCR was the method, and the copy in TCRdb shows in-frame clones only, minus some. The D gene and trimming were derived from the DNA, and the V and J assignments and clone size from that table. This table holds under 80,000 clones, over 60% found once. The junction had 5 bases not matched to a gene; V was cut back by 10 bases and J by 5 bases. The CDR3 loop spans 13 amino acids. The germline V gene has CDR1 MNHNY and CDR2 SVGAGI (reference sequence). Seattle cases were enrolled at active infection and followed longitudinally.

This receptor was taken from a man in his sixties with COVID-19, enrolled during active disease. The J gene is TRBJ2-1, the V gene TRBV6-6, with 10 bases that match TRBD2. Sequencing input: peripheral blood. This CDR3 reads CATGLAVNNEQFF. The DNA for the CDR3 is TGTGCCACCGGACTAGCGGTCAACAATGAGCAGTTCTTC.